The 31 T cell receptor beta chains given below trace back to one sample, sequenced in a study of blood T cells in healthy people across ages. Together with a sample-barcoded 5' primer, a J-beta primer mix was included in a second PCR lasting about 7 to 12 cycles. Each CDR3 protein is one row after TCRdb ran MiXCR on the 5' RACE reads. This sample carries about 970,000 distinct CDR3 sequences, 51% of them seen once, and the ten largest clones take around 21%. The sequencing sample was made of blood. Receptor source: a woman in her fifties or sixties in good health.

J is TRBJ2-5 and V is TRBV28, with D possibly being TRBD1 (6 bases). V lost 5 bases, J lost 11 bases, and 18 bases lay in between. Germline V gene lookup returns CDR1 MDHEN and CDR2 SYDVKM. The CDR3 totals 13 residues. This chain's CDR3 is CASSTGFYNEQYF. DNA for the CDR3: TGTGCCAGCAGTACAGGGTTCTACAATGAGCAGTACTTC.

The chain combines TRBV7-9 with TRBJ2-4, with 8 bases matching TRBD1. Matching the DNA end better, TRBJ2-7 makes the J call doubtful. This CDR3 is built from 14 residues. The germline V gene encodes CDR1 SEHNR and CDR2 FQNEAQ (reference sequence). The CDR3 nucleotides read TGTGCCAGCAGCTTAGGGGGACAGGCCTCCGAGCAGTACTTC. Amino acid sequence: CASSLGGQASEQYF.

The chain is built from TRBV13 and TRBJ2-7; tentative D call: TRBD2 (6 bases). Germline V gene lookup returns CDR1 PRHDT and CDR2 FYEKMQ (reference sequence). Between the trimmed V and J ends, which lost 5 bases and 4 bases, there was a span of 18 bases. CDR3 size: 15 residues. CDR3 bases: TGTGCCAGCAGCCACACATCCGGGACTGGGTACGAGCAGTACTTC. Its protein is CASSHTSGTGYEQYF.

The chain recombines TRBV5-1 with TRBJ2-5; D may be TRBD2 (6 bases). CDR3 size: 11 residues. The V end was cut by 5 bases, the J end by 11 bases, with 13 bases between. From germline, CDR1 is SGHRS and CDR2 YFSETQ. The CDR3 bases are TGCGCCAGCAGATGGGGAGGTTGGCAGTACTTC. Protein: CASRWGGWQYF.

V usage is TRBV7-9 and J usage is TRBJ2-1, with TRBD2 matching over 9 bases. The CDR3 runs to 16 residues. With 1 base clipped from V and 4 bases from J, the junction kept 5 bases outside the gene matches. CDR1 and CDR2 (germline): SEHNR, FQNEAQ (reference sequence). The CDR3 loop reads CASSLGIAGEYNEQFF. The DNA for the CDR3 is TGTGCCAGCAGCTTAGGTATAGCGGGAGAGTACAATGAGCAGTTCTTC. The variable domain in full, with the rest retrieved from reference TRBV7-9 and TRBJ2-1, is DTGVSQNPRHKITKRGQNVTFRCDPISEHNRLYWYRQTLGQGPEFLTYFQNEAQLEKSRLLSDRFSAERPKGSFSTLEIQRTEQGDSAMYLCASSLGIAGEYNEQFFGPGTRLTVL.

The sample holds a few counts of this clonotype. CDR3 in amino acids: CASSQVLTGEQFF. As DNA, the CDR3 is TGTGCCAGCAGCCAAGTCCTAACGGGTGAGCAGTTCTTC. This chain joins TRBV3-1 and TRBJ2-1, with D uncertain. Per the germline V gene, CDR1 is LGHDT and CDR2 is YNNKEL (reference sequence). Trimming removed 1 base at V and 9 bases at J, with 10 bases between. The CDR3 runs 13 residues.

J is TRBJ1-5 and V is TRBV7-9; D is possibly TRBD1 (6 bases). V was pared by 5 bases and J by 6 bases, with 11 bases between. Germline CDR1 and CDR2: SEHNR and FQNEAQ (reference sequence). The CDR3 has 13 residues. The CDR3 bases are TGTGCCAGCAGCCACAGGGCCGGTCAGCCCCAGCATTTT. Its translation is CASSHRAGQPQHF.

The V gene is TRBV5-1, the J gene TRBJ2-1, with TRBD2 as a possible D gene (5 bases). The V gene's germline CDR1 is SGHRS and CDR2 YFSETQ. CDR3 length: 13 residues. Trimming removed 7 bases from V and 5 bases from J, with 13 bases in between. The CDR3 DNA follows: TGCGCCAGCCAAATGGTCGGGGACAATGAGCAGTTCTTC. Protein product: CASQMVGDNEQFF.

This clonotype was detected only a few times. The rearrangement links TRBV20-1 to TRBJ2-5; no reliable D call. Trimming removed 1 base at V and 1 base at J, with 10 bases between. Per germline, CDR1 DFQATT and CDR2 SNEGSKA (reference sequence). CDR3 length equals 14 residues. The CDR3 reads CSARGQEFQETQYF. CDR3 bases: TGCAGTGCTAGAGGCCAAGAGTTCCAAGAGACCCAGTACTTC.

The chain employs TRBV6-6 and TRBJ2-4, with D possibly TRBD1 on 5 matching bases. V was clipped by 0 bases and J by 12 bases, with 12 bases between them. The CDR3 covers 13 residues. CDR1 MNHNY and CDR2 SVGAGI come from the germline V gene (reference sequence). The CDR3 spells CASSYSISGHQYF. In nucleotides, the CDR3 is TGTGCCAGCAGTTACTCGATCTCTGGACATCAGTACTTC.

The rearrangement links TRBV20-1 to TRBJ2-1; TRBD2 agrees at 12 bases. The V gene's germline CDR1 is DFQATT and CDR2 SNEGSKA (reference sequence). This CDR3 contains 15 residues. Losses at the gene ends were 3 bases for V and 5 bases for J; bases not matched to a gene: 5. The CDR3: CSARFPSGGDNEQFF. For the CDR3, the DNA is TGCAGTGCTAGGTTTCCTAGCGGGGGGGACAATGAGCAGTTCTTC.

This clonotype was seen just once. The chain has TRBV11-2 and TRBJ2-7; D possibly corresponds to TRBD1 (6 bases). Germline-derived CDR1 and CDR2 are SGHAT and FQNNGV. CDR3 size: 15 residues. With 5 bases removed from V and 6 bases from J, the gap between germline ends came to 20 bases. The CDR3 DNA reads TGTGCCAGCAGCGACCGTCAGGGGCTCCCGAGCGAGCAGTACTTC. Encoded protein: CASSDRQGLPSEQYF.

This rearrangement joins TRBV4-1 to TRBJ2-4, with D hard to call. The end of the DNA aligns better with TRBJ2-7, so the J call may be wrong. CDR3 length equals 15 residues. Germline assignment: CDR1 MGHRA and CDR2 YSYEKL. In nucleotides, the CDR3 is TGCGCCAGCAGCCAAGAAGGGCTGGTGGGAACCGAGCAGTACTTC. Amino acids: CASSQEGLVGTEQYF.

In nucleotides, the CDR3 is TGCGCCAGCAGCCAACCACGACAGGGGCTCCTTTCACCCCTCCACTTT. Translation gives CASSQPRQGLLSPLHF. This chain links TRBV4-1 with TRBJ1-6; TRBD1 aligns across 8 bases. The CDR3 has 16 amino acids. Germline trimming cut 2 bases from V and 9 bases from J; bases unmatched to any gene: 9. Germline-derived CDR1 and CDR2 are MGHRA and YSYEKL.

The chain links TRBV20-1 to TRBJ2-5; D call uncertain. This CDR3 is 13 amino acids long. Trimming took off 2 bases at V and 2 bases at J, with 9 bases between the two ends. Germline CDR1 and CDR2: DFQATT and SNEGSKA (reference sequence). The CDR3 DNA follows: TGCAGTGCTAGAAGGTTAGGGCAAGAGACCCAGTACTTC. This sequence encodes CSARRLGQETQYF.

This chain links TRBV4-3 with TRBJ1-4, with 8 nucleotides matching TRBD1. With V trimmed by 0 bases and J by 6 bases, 6 bases remained unmatched. The CDR3 consists of 16 residues. Germline V CDR1 and CDR2: LGHNA, YSLEER. Here the CDR3 reads CASSQDLGQGDEKLFF. The CDR3 DNA reads TGCGCCAGCAGCCAAGATCTAGGACAGGGTGATGAAAAACTGTTTTTT.

This clonotype was seen ten or more times. The rearrangement joins TRBV30 to TRBJ1-1, with a weak D call TRBD1 (5 bases). Trimming left V 2 bases short and J 1 base short, with 11 bases between. Germline V gene data show CDR1 as GTSNPN and CDR2 as SVGIG (reference sequence). The length of the CDR3 is 14 residues. The CDR3 nucleotides are TGTGCCTGGAGTCTGATCGACAGGAACACTGAAGCTTTCTTT. It encodes CAWSLIDRNTEAFF.

V and J are TRBV20-1 and TRBJ2-3, with TRBD2 matching 11 bases. Germline trimming cut 5 bases from V and 4 bases from J; bases unmatched to any gene: 8. CDR3 length equals 15 residues. Germline V gene sequence: CDR1 DFQATT, CDR2 SNEGSKA (reference sequence). CDR3 in DNA: TGCAGTGCTCTCCCCGGACTAGCGGGTGCAGATACGCAGTATTTT. It yields the protein CSALPGLAGADTQYF.

This clonotype was detected only a few times. The chain links TRBV18 to TRBJ2-1; no firm D call. This CDR3 spans 14 amino acids. Trimming removed 2 bases at V and 5 bases at J, with 10 bases between. Germline loops: CDR1 KGHSH, CDR2 LQKENI. The CDR3 DNA reads TGTGCCAGCTCACCAGTGACAAGGAACAATGAGCAGTTCTTC. Translation: CASSPVTRNNEQFF.

This clonotype was seen a handful of times. The chain links TRBV18 to TRBJ2-3, with D possibly TRBD2 on 6 matching bases. CDR1 and CDR2 (germline): KGHSH, LQKENI. The ends were cut back, 7 bases at V and 4 bases at J, with 15 bases in the middle. The CDR3 is 14 amino acids. As DNA, the CDR3 is TGTGCCAGCTTCGGGGGAGGCGGACCAGATACGCAGTATTTT. Encoded protein: CASFGGGGPDTQYF.

This clonotype appeared once. The chain couples TRBV4-1 to TRBJ2-4; D unclear. Germline V gene lookup returns CDR1 MGHRA and CDR2 YSYEKL. The CDR3 loop spans 13 amino acids. V lost 0 bases, J lost 4 bases, and 4 bases lay in between. CDR3 sequence (DNA): TGCGCCAGCAGCCAAGAAGGGAAAAACATTCAGTACTTC. It is translated as CASSQEGKNIQYF.

The chain couples TRBV4-1 to TRBJ2-1; either TRBD1 or TRBD2 may fit D (5 bases each). The end of the DNA aligns better with TRBJ2-7, so the J call may be wrong. The CDR3 is 16 residues long. The germline gives CDR1 MGHRA, CDR2 YSYEKL. The CDR3 is CASTANPRNYGAEQYF. The CDR3 DNA is TGCGCCAGCACCGCCAATCCCAGAAACTACGGGGCCGAGCAGTACTTC.

This clonotype occurred a few times. The V call is TRBV5-1, the J call TRBJ1-1, with TRBD1 identical over 7 bases. V was pared by 4 bases and J by 11 bases, with 14 bases of the junction left unmatched. The length of the CDR3 is 14 residues. CDR1 is SGHRS, CDR2 YFSETQ, per germline. CDR3 amino acids: CASSMTGTVKNAFF. DNA of the CDR3: TGCGCCAGCAGCATGACCGGGACAGTTAAAAATGCTTTCTTT.

The V and J genes are TRBV20-1 and TRBJ2-7; TRBD2 aligns across 10 bases. Germline loops: CDR1 DFQATT, CDR2 SNEGSKA (reference sequence). J lost 5 bases, V lost 5 bases, and 6 bases had no gene match. The CDR3 sequence is 13 residues long. The CDR3 loop reads CSAEAGGRHEQYF. CDR3 sequence (DNA): TGCAGTGCTGAAGCGGGAGGGCGACACGAGCAGTACTTC.

This chain uses TRBV7-2 with TRBJ2-5; D might be TRBD1 (6 bases). This CDR3 is built from 14 residues. The germline gives CDR1 SGHTA, CDR2 FQGNSA. V was trimmed by 2 bases and J by 5 bases, leaving 12 bases between them. DNA for the CDR3: TGTGCCAGCAGCTTAAGGTCAGGGGATGAGACCCAGTACTTC. Encoded protein: CASSLRSGDETQYF.

The table lists this clonotype with many counts. This sequence joins TRBV12-3 or TRBV12-4 and TRBJ1-1; D perhaps matches TRBD1 (6 bases). The CDR3 contains 13 residues. Trimming took off 5 bases at V and 1 base at J, with 8 bases between the two ends. CDR3 region: CASSTTGNTEAFF. CDR3 in DNA: TGTGCCAGCAGTACGACAGGGAACACTGAAGCTTTCTTT.

The chain combines TRBV21-1 with TRBJ2-5; the table's D call, TRBD2, has no DNA check behind it. TRBV21-1 is an annotated pseudogene. The CDR3 runs to 19 residues. The CDR3 bases are TGTGCCAGCAGTGCGCCGGGAGTAAGACCCCAGATAACACGAGAGACCCAGTACTTC. Its translation is CASSAPGVRPQITRETQYF.

This clonotype was recorded at least ten times. The rearrangement links TRBV7-2 to TRBJ2-1, with 8 bases lining up with TRBD1. The germline CDR1 and CDR2 sequences are SGHTA and FQGNSA. The CDR3 is 15 residues long. The V and J ends lost 5 bases and 0 bases, in that order; junction bases with no gene match: 3. The CDR3 DNA reads TGTGCCAGCAGCCCACAGGGGGGCTCCTACAATGAGCAGTTCTTC. It encodes CASSPQGGSYNEQFF.

A single count supports this clonotype. The rearrangement joins TRBV11-2 to TRBJ2-4, with 10 bases fitting TRBD1. The J call is uncertain, as TRBJ2-7 better fits the DNA end. Germline V lookup: CDR1 SGHAT, CDR2 FQNNGV. This CDR3 has 16 residues. The CDR3 spells CASGQGGGIRMDEQYF. Written as DNA, the CDR3 is TGTGCCAGCGGACAGGGGGGTGGAATAAGGATGGACGAGCAGTACTTC.

The sample holds a few counts of this clonotype. The chain couples TRBV4-2 to TRBJ2-7, with 7 bases identical to TRBD2. The ends lost 4 bases at V and 7 bases at J; junction bases unmatched: 7. From germline, CDR1 is LGHNA and CDR2 YNFKEQ. The CDR3 has 13 amino acids. CDR3 sequence reads: CASSLEGRGEQYF. The CDR3 region has the DNA TGTGCCAGCAGCCTAGAGGGGAGGGGTGAGCAGTACTTC.

Points on this clonotype: A much bigger clone sits one base away, suggesting this may be a read error. J is TRBJ2-3 and V is TRBV29-1; possibly TRBD2 for D (6 bases). CDR3 length equals 13 residues. Germline V gene lookup returns CDR1 SQVTM and CDR2 ANQGSEA. In DNA, the CDR3 is TGCAGAGTTGTGTTAGCGGCGACAGATACGCAGTATTTT. Its translation is CRVVLAATDTQYF.